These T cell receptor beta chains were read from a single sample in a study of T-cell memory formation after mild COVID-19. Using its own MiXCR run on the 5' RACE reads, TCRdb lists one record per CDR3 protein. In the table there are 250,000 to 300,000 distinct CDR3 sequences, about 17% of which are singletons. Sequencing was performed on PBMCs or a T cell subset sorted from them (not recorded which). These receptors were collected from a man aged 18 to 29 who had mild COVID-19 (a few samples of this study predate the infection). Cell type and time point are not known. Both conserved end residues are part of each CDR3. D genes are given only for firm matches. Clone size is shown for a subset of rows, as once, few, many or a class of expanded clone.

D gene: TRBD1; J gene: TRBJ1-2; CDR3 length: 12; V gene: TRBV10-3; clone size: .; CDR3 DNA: TGTGCCACAAGGGGGCAATCCTATGGCTACACCTTC; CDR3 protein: CATRGQSYGYTF
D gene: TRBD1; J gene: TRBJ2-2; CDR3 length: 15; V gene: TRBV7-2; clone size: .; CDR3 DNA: TGTGCCAGCAGACAAAGAGCAGGGGGATTCGGGGAGCTGTTTTTT; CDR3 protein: CASRQRAGGFGELFF
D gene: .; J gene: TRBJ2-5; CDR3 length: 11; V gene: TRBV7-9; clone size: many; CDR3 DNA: TGTGCCAGCAGCTTAGTGGGGACCCAGTACTTC; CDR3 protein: CASSLVGTQYF
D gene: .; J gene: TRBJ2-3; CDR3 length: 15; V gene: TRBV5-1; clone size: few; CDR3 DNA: TGCGCCAGCAGCTTGATGCGACAGGGCACAGATACGCAGTATTTT; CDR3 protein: CASSLMRQGTDTQYF
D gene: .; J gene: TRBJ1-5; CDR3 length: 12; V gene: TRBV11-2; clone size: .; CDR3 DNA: TGTGCCAGCAACCTAACGAATCAGCCCCAGCATTTT; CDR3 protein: CASNLTNQPQHF
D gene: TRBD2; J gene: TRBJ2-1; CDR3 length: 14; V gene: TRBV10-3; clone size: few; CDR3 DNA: TGTGCCATCAGGGGACTAGCAGGAGACAATGAGCAGTTCTTC; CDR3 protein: CAIRGLAGDNEQFF
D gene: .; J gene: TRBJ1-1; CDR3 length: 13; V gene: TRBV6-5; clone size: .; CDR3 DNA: TGTGCCAGCAGAATAGCCTCAAACACTGAAGCTTTCTTT; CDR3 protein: CASRIASNTEAFF
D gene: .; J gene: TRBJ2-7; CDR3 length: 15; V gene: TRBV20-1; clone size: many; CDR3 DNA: TGCAGTGCTGCCCTCCCCTCTCTTGGGTCGTACGAGCAGTACTTC; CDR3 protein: CSAALPSLGSYEQYF
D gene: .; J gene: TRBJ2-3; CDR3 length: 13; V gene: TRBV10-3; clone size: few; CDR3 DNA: TGTGCCGCCAGGGGAGATGACACAGATACGCAGTATTTT; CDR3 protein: CAARGDDTDTQYF
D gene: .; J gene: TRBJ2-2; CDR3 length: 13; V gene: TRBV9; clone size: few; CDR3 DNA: TGTGCCAGCAGCGTAGTAGCCACCGGGGAGCTGTTTTTT; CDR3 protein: CASSVVATGELFF
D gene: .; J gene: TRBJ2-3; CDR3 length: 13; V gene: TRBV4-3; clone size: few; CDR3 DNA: TGCGCCAGCAGCCAAGAGACCCGAGATACGCAGTATTTT; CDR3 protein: CASSQETRDTQYF
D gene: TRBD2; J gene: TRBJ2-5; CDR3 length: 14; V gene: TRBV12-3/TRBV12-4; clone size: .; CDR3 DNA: TGTGCCAGCAGTTTAGAGCGGGGTAGAGAGACCCAGTACTTC; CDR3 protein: CASSLERGRETQYF
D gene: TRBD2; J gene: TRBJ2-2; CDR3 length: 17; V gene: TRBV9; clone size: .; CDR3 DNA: TGTGCCAGCAGCGGGAACGAGCGGGGGTGGAACACCGGGGAGCTGTTTTTT; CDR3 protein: CASSGNERGWNTGELFF
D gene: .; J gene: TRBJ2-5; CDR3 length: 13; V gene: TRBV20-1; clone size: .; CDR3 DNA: TGCAGTGCTAGAGACCCAGGGGGGAGGTCCCAGTACTTC; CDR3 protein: CSARDPGGRSQYF
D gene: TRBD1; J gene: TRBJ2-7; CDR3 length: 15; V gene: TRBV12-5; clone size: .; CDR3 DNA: TGTGCTAGTGGTTCGACAGGGTTCTGGTCCTACGAGCAGTACTTC; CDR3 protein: CASGSTGFWSYEQYF
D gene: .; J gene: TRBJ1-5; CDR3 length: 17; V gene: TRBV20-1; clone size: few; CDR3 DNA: TGCAGTGCTGGACCCGGTCGTACAGGGACACTGGTTCAGCCCCAGCATTTT; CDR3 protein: CSAGPGRTGTLVQPQHF
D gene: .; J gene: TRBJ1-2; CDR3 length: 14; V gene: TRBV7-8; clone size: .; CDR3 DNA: TGTGCCAGCAGTTACACAGGGTGGACCTATGGCTACACCTTC; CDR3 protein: CASSYTGWTYGYTF
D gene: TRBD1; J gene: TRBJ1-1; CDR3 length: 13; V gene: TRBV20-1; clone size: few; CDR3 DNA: TGCAGTGCTATTGGACAGGGAATCACTGAAGCTTTCTTT; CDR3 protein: CSAIGQGITEAFF
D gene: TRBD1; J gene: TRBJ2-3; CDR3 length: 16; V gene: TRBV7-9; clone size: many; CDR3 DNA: TGTGCCAGCACTCCCCGGGACAGAGAGATAAGAGATACGCAGTATTTT; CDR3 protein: CASTPRDREIRDTQYF
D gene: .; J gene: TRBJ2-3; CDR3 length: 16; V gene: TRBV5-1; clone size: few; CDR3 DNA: TGCGCCAGCAGCTTGGCCCCCAAACGACGCACAGATACGCAGTATTTT; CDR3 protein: CASSLAPKRRTDTQYF
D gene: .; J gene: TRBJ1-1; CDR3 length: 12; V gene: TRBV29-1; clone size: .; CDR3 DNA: TGCAGCGTTGAGAAATCGGGGCCAGAAGCTTTCTTT; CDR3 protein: CSVEKSGPEAFF
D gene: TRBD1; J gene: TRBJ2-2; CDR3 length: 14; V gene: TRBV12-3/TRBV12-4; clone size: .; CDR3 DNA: TGTGCCAGCAGTCCCACAGGGGATACCGGGGAGCTGTTTTTT; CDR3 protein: CASSPTGDTGELFF